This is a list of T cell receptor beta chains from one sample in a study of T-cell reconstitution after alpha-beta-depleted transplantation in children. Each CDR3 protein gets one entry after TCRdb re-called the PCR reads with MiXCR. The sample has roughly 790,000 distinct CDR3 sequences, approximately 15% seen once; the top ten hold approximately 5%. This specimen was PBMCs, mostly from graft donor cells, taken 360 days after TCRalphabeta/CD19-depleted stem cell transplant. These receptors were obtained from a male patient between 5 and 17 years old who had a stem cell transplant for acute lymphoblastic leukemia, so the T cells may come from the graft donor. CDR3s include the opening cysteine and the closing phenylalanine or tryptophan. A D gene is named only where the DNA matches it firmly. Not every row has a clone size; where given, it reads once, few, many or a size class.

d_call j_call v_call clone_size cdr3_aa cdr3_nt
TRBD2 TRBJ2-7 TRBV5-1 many CASSWTSGSYEQYF TGCGCCAGCAGCTGGACTAGCGGGAGTTACGAGCAGTACTTC
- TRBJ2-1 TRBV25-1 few CASSGDTYNEQFF TGTGCCAGCAGTGGGGACACTTACAATGAGCAGTTCTTC
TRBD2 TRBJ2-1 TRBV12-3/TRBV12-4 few CASSFRTSGSSYNEQFF TGTGCCAGCAGTTTTCGCACTAGCGGGAGTTCCTACAATGAGCAGTTCTTC
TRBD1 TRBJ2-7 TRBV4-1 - CASSISGTGKTYEQYF TGCGCCAGCAGCATTTCCGGGACAGGCAAAACCTACGAGCAGTACTTC
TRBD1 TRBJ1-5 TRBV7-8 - CASSVGQGANQPQHF TGTGCCAGCAGCGTGGGACAGGGGGCTAATCAGCCCCAGCATTTT
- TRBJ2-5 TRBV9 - CASSVDLLQGPGETQYF TGTGCCAGCAGCGTAGATCTTCTACAGGGCCCGGGAGAGACCCAGTACTTC
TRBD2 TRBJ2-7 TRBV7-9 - CASSPGRGGMYEQYF TGTGCCAGCAGCCCGGGCCGCGGGGGAATGTACGAGCAGTACTTC
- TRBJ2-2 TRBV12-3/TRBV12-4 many CASTPTRGRLGGELFF TGTGCCAGCACCCCGACCAGGGGTCGTTTAGGCGGGGAGCTGTTTTTT
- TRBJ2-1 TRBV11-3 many CASSHRQPPSEQFF TGTGCCAGCAGCCATCGACAGCCCCCAAGTGAGCAGTTCTTC
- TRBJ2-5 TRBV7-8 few CASTLTRLKETQYF TGTGCCAGCACCCTGACTAGACTGAAGGAGACCCAGTACTTC
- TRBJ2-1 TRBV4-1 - CASSLLGTGVNEQFF TGCGCCAGCAGCCTGCTCGGGACCGGGGTTAATGAGCAGTTCTTC
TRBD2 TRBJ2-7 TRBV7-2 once CASSLASGGPKWAYEQYF TGTGCCAGCAGCTTAGCATCGGGAGGGCCGAAGTGGGCTTACGAGCAGTACTTC
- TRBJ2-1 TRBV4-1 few CASSQERGQVLYYNEQFF TGCGCCAGCAGCCAAGAACGGGGCCAGGTCCTATACTACAATGAGCAGTTCTTC
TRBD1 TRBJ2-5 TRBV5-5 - CASSWGQVQWEAQYF TGTGCCAGCAGCTGGGGACAGGTTCAGTGGGAGGCCCAGTACTTC
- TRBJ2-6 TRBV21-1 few CASSKGQGKASGANVLTF TGTGCCAGCAGCAAAGGACAGGGGAAGGCCTCTGGGGCCAACGTCCTGACTTTC
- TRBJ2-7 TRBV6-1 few CASAGKFFYEQYF TGTGCCAGCGCCGGAAAGTTCTTCTACGAGCAGTACTTC
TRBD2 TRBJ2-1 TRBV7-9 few CASSLVGGGRLYNEQFF TGTGCCAGCAGCTTAGTGGGGGGGGGACGACTCTACAATGAGCAGTTCTTC
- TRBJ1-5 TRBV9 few CASGGLGNQPQHF TGTGCCAGCGGGGGGCTTGGGAATCAGCCCCAGCATTTT
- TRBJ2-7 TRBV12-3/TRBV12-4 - CASRDPPYEQYF TGTGCCAGCAGGGACCCCCCCTACGAGCAGTACTTC
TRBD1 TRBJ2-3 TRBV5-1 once CASSYGTGDGTDTQYF TGCGCCAGCAGCTATGGGACAGGGGACGGCACAGATACGCAGTATTTT
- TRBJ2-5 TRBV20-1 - CSASSGSQETQYF TGCAGTGCTAGTAGCGGTTCTCAAGAGACCCAGTACTTC
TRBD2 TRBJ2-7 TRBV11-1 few CASNLFAAGSYEQYF TGTGCCAGCAACCTGTTTGCAGCGGGATCCTACGAGCAGTACTTC
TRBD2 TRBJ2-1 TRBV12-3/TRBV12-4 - CASSYSPGLAGGEQFF TGTGCCAGCTCTTATTCACCGGGACTAGCGGGAGGCGAGCAGTTCTTC
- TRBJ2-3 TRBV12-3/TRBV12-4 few CASSFNSLATDTQYF TGTGCCAGCAGTTTTAACAGCCTTGCCACAGATACGCAGTATTTT
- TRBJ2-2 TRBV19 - CASATAGTTTGELFF TGTGCCAGCGCAACCGCCGGGACAACCACCGGGGAGCTGTTTTTT
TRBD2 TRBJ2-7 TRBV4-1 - CASSFRGRDYEQYF TGCGCCAGCAGCTTTCGCGGGAGGGACTACGAGCAGTACTTC
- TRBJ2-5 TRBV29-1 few CSVPGGVTQYF TGCAGCGTTCCCGGGGGAGTGACCCAGTACTTC
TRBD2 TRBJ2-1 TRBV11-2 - CASRRPYLADNEQFF TGTGCCAGCAGACGTCCTTATCTAGCGGACAATGAGCAGTTCTTC
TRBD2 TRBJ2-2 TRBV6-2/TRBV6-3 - CASSYEGVSGSGTGELFF TGTGCCAGCAGTTACGAAGGGGTTAGCGGGAGTGGCACCGGGGAGCTGTTTTTT
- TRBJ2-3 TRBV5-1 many CASSLGAGITDTQYF TGCGCCAGCAGCTTGGGGGCAGGTATCACAGATACGCAGTATTTT
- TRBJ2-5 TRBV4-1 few CASMPQHQETQYF TGCGCCAGCATGCCCCAGCACCAAGAGACCCAGTACTTC
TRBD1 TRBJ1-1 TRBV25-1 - CASSEYDGTGNTEAFF TGTGCCAGCAGTGAATACGACGGGACAGGGAACACTGAAGCTTTCTTT
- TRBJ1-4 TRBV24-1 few CATSESGAANEKLFF TGTGCCACCAGTGAATCAGGGGCGGCTAATGAAAAACTGTTTTTT
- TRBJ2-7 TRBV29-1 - CSVESRGVSYEQYF TGCAGCGTTGAATCAAGGGGAGTCTCCTACGAGCAGTACTTC
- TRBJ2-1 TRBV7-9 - CASSYGGIDVQQFF TGTGCCAGCAGCTACGGGGGAATAGACGTTCAGCAGTTCTTC
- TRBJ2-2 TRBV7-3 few CASTLGRANTGELFF TGTGCCAGCACCTTGGGGCGGGCGAACACCGGGGAGCTGTTTTTT
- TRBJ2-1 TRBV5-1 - CASKTGGAQFAFYNEQFF TGCGCCAGCAAAACTGGGGGCGCGCAATTCGCCTTTTACAATGAGCAGTTCTTC
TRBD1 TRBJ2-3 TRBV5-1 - CASSTGDRGGDTQYF TGCGCCAGCAGTACCGGAGACAGGGGAGGAGATACGCAGTATTTT